The 9 T cell receptor beta chains below all came from one sample that was sequenced in a study of technical replicates of blood from several donors. Sequencing was performed with immunoSEQ multiplex PCR; in TCRdb, only in-frame clones are kept and a portion is missing. Of tens of thousands of clones in the sample, over 75% were seen once. The specimen sequenced was T cells isolated from PBMCs. These receptors were taken from a human donor in good health.

The chain links TRBV7-8 to TRBJ2-5, with 9 bases aligning to TRBD2. Trimming took 0 bases from V and 3 from J; bases not matched to a gene: 5. The germline gives CDR1 SGHVS, CDR2 FQNEAQ. CDR3 size: 16 residues. Here the CDR3 reads CASSLARLAAKETQYF. For the CDR3, the DNA is TGTGCCAGCAGCTTAGCTAGACTAGCGGCTAAAGAGACCCAGTACTTC.

The chain links TRBV5-1 to TRBJ2-7, with D perhaps matching TRBD1 (5 bases). Germline CDR1 reads SGHRS; CDR2 reads YFSETQ. V lost 1 base, J lost 12 bases, and 11 bases lay in between. The length of the CDR3 is 11 residues. The CDR3 loop reads CASSLQGWWYF. CDR3 DNA: TGCGCCAGCAGCTTGCAGGGTTGGTGGTACTTC.

The V and J genes are TRBV11-3 and TRBJ2-5, with D maybe TRBD1 (6 bases). The CDR3 covers 16 residues. In germline, CDR1 is SGHNT, CDR2 YENEEA. The V end lost 1 base, the J end lost 1 base, and 13 bases lay between the germline ends. The CDR3 protein is CASSLVAQTGQETQYF. CDR3 nucleotides: TGTGCCAGCAGCTTAGTGGCCCAGACAGGCCAAGAGACCCAGTACTTC.

The V call is TRBV4-2, the J call TRBJ1-2; D is unclear. V lost 2 bases and J 0 bases, leaving 13 bases between the germline ends. Germline V gives CDR1 LGHNA, CDR2 YNFKEQ. The CDR3 contains 16 residues. The CDR3 region is CASSQSYGEANYGYTF. The DNA of the CDR3 is TGTGCCAGCAGCCAAAGTTACGGGGAAGCTAACTATGGCTACACCTTC.

Here the CDR3 DNA reads TGCAGCGTTACACCCTTCTCTGGAAACACCATATATTTT. As protein: CSVTPFSGNTIYF. The V gene is TRBV29-1, the J gene TRBJ1-3; D is unresolved. This CDR3 has 13 amino acids. Germline CDR1 is SQVTM and CDR2 is ANQGSEA. V lost 5 bases and J lost 0, with 8 bases in between.

The sample holds one count of this clone. The chain joins TRBV7-9 to TRBJ2-7, with D perhaps TRBD1 (5 bases). The CDR3 loop spans 16 amino acids. Trimming removed 5 bases from V and 6 bases from J, with 23 bases in between. Looked up from germline, CDR1 is SEHNR and CDR2 is FQNEAQ (reference sequence). CDR3 sequence reads: CASSPPDTLPRGEQYF. The CDR3 DNA reads as TGTGCCAGCAGCCCACCCGATACTCTACCTAGGGGCGAGCAGTACTTC.

The chain has TRBV27 and TRBJ1-4; D is uncertain. Germline CDR1 reads MNHEY; CDR2 reads SMNVEV (reference sequence). V gave up 5 bases and J gave up 0 bases, with 10 bases separating them. This CDR3 has 15 amino acids. In DNA form, the CDR3 reads TGTGCCAGCAGTGCCTCGCGAACAACTAATGAAAAACTGTTTTTT. This sequence encodes CASSASRTTNEKLFF.

This clone was observed a few times. This chain links TRBV7-6 with TRBJ2-7, with D perhaps TRBD1 (5 bases). Trimming removed 2 bases from V and 3 bases from J, with 17 bases in between. Per germline, CDR1 SGHVS and CDR2 FNYEAQ. The CDR3 length is 16 residues. In DNA form, the CDR3 reads TGTGCCAGCAGCTTAAGGGTCGCGTCCAGGGACTACGAGCAGTACTTC. It specifies CASSLRVASRDYEQYF.

This chain joins TRBV5-1 and TRBJ1-2, with 7 bases aligning to TRBD1. V shed 3 bases, J shed 8 bases, and the junction held 4 bases outside the gene matches. The CDR3 has 12 residues. Germline loops: CDR1 SGHRS, CDR2 YFSETQ. CDR3 nucleotide sequence: TGCGCCAGCAGCTCAGGACAGGCAGGCTACACCTTC. Translating it yields CASSSGQAGYTF.